These 26 T cell receptor beta chains came from one sample sequenced in a study of yellow fever vaccine responses in identical twins. TCRdb recomputed calls from the RT-PCR reads with MiXCR, one row per CDR3 protein. Among around 18,000 distinct CDR3 sequences listed, about 56% were seen once. This material consisted of T cells from blood (PBMCs), unsorted or a sorted subset (not recorded which), taken before or after yellow fever vaccination (not recorded which). The receptors derive from a young woman who received the yellow fever vaccine.

The chain employs TRBV28 and TRBJ1-1; D remains ambiguous. This CDR3 comprises 15 residues. The V and J ends lost 2 bases and 1 base respectively, with 11 bases between them. Germline V CDR1 and CDR2: MDHEN, SYDVKM. The chain's CDR3 is CASSLVAAGNTEAFF. CDR3 in DNA: TGTGCCAGCAGTTTAGTGGCAGCCGGGAACACTGAAGCTTTCTTT.

The rearrangement uses TRBV7-9 and TRBJ2-3; 11 bases align to TRBD1. This CDR3 spans 15 amino acids. Germline-derived CDR1 and CDR2 are SEHNR and FQNEAQ (reference sequence). The ends lost 5 bases at V and 4 bases at J; junction bases unmatched: 5. CDR3 coding DNA: TGTGCCAGCAGCCTCGGACAGGGGGCTGCAGATACGCAGTATTTT. It encodes CASSLGQGAADTQYF.

This clonotype was counted only a few times. V is TRBV11-3 and J is TRBJ2-5, with TRBD1 matching 7 bases. V was clipped by 1 base and J by 5 bases; unmatched bases: 10. The V gene's germline CDR1 is SGHNT and CDR2 YENEEA. The CDR3 consists of 16 residues. In DNA, the CDR3 is TGTGCCAGCAGCTTAGGCACAGGGGCGACCCGCGAGACCCAGTACTTC. Amino acids: CASSLGTGATRETQYF. Based on the CDR3 plus reference TRBV11-3 and TRBJ2-5, the full variable domain is EAGVVQSPRYKIIEKKQPVAFWCNPISGHNTLYWYLQNLGQGPELLIRYENEEAVDDSQLPKDRFSAERLKGVDSTLKIQPAELGDSAVYLCASSLGTGATRETQYFGPGTRLLVL.

The chain is built from TRBV29-1 and TRBJ1-1, with 10 bases identical to TRBD1. J gave up 11 bases and V 4 bases, and 7 bases lay outside the gene matches. This CDR3 spans 12 amino acids. The germline V gene encodes CDR1 SQVTM and CDR2 ANQGSEA. For the CDR3, the DNA is TGCAGCGTTGTATCGGACAGGGGGTGGGCTTTCTTT. It yields the protein CSVVSDRGWAFF. Full variable domain (rest looked up from reference TRBV29-1 and TRBJ1-1): SAVISQKPSRDICQRGTSLTIQCQVDSQVTMMFWYRQQPGQSLTLIATANQGSEATYESGFVIDKFPISRPNLTFSTLTVSNMSPEDSSIYLCSVVSDRGWAFFGQGTRLTVV.

The chain combines TRBV11-3 with TRBJ1-1; a possible D gene is TRBD1 (5 bases). This CDR3 is built from 18 residues. V gave up 1 base and J gave up 1 base, with 19 bases separating them. Germline assignment: CDR1 SGHNT and CDR2 YENEEA. The CDR3 reads CASSLVGVWVSENTEAFF. The CDR3 nucleotides read TGTGCCAGCAGCTTAGTAGGGGTTTGGGTCTCGGAGAACACTGAAGCTTTCTTT.

Comments on this clonotype: At one end, the junction sequence differs from germline, possibly due to a read error. The chain links TRBV11-3 to TRBJ2-1, with D tentatively TRBD2 (6 bases). CDR1 is SGHNT and CDR2 is YENEEA in the germline V gene. The CDR3 has 14 amino acids. The DNA for the CDR3 is TGTGCCAGCAGATTAGGTCCCCCTAGCGATGAGCAGTTCTTC. Its translation: CASRLGPPSDEQFF.

The chain employs TRBV24-1 and TRBJ1-5, with D unclear. The CDR3 has 13 residues. Deletions cut 4 bases from V and 0 bases from J, with 3 bases between. Germline CDR1 reads KGHDR; CDR2 reads SFDVKD. CDR3 in amino acids: CATSDHSNQPQHF. Written as DNA, the CDR3 is TGTGCCACCAGTGACCATAGCAATCAGCCCCAGCATTTT.

This clonotype is a singleton in its sample. This sequence joins TRBV11-3 and TRBJ2-4; perhaps TRBD2 as D (6 bases). V lost 1 base, J lost 2 bases, and 18 bases lay in between. CDR1 is SGHNT, CDR2 YENEEA, per germline. This CDR3 is 18 amino acids long. The CDR3 sequence is CASSLVGYGAGSKNIQYF. The CDR3 region has the DNA TGTGCCAGCAGCTTAGTTGGGTACGGGGCGGGGTCCAAAAACATTCAGTACTTC.

The rearrangement uses TRBV10-3 and TRBJ2-5, with D tentatively TRBD2 (6 bases). The V end was cut by 10 bases, the J end by 3 bases, with 21 bases between. Looked up from germline, CDR1 is ENHRY and CDR2 is SYGVKD. There are 15 residues in the CDR3. DNA for the CDR3: TGTGCCACCAAGGAGGGGCGGTTAACCAAAGAGACCCAGTACTTC. Translation: CATKEGRLTKETQYF.

There are a few counts of this clonotype. The V call is TRBV15, the J call TRBJ1-5, with 8 bases fitting TRBD1. CDR1 and CDR2 (germline): LNHNV, YYDKDF (reference sequence). This CDR3 contains 14 residues. V dropped 8 bases and J dropped 3; count of bases not matched to a gene: 6. In DNA, the CDR3 is TGTGCCACCGCAGACAGGGGCGTCAATCAGCCCCAGCATTTT. Its translation is CATADRGVNQPQHF.

This clonotype was seen only once. The chain recombines TRBV10-3 with TRBJ1-5; D call uncertain. The CDR3 is 14 amino acids. Germline V CDR1 and CDR2: ENHRY, SYGVKD. The V gene lost 2 bases and the J gene lost 3 bases, with 8 bases spanning the gap. Here the CDR3 DNA reads TGTGCCATCAGTGAGGAACAAGTCAATCAGCCCCAGCATTTT. Encoded protein: CAISEEQVNQPQHF.

The chain employs TRBV3-1 and TRBJ2-2; D remains ambiguous. V was shortened by 1 base and J by 5 bases, with 11 bases between the two germline ends. The CDR3 is 15 amino acids. CDR1 and CDR2 from the germline V gene are LGHDT and YNNKEL (reference sequence). CDR3 sequence: CASSQGPLGTGELFF. The CDR3 nucleotides read TGTGCCAGCAGCCAAGGACCCCTAGGGACCGGGGAGCTGTTTTTT.

The CDR3 loop reads CSARSRQDTQYF. CDR3 nucleotides: TGCAGTGCACGGTCCCGTCAAGATACGCAGTATTTT. The chain employs TRBV20-1 and TRBJ2-3; D uncertain. CDR1 DFQATT and CDR2 SNEGSKA come from the germline V gene (reference sequence). V lost 6 bases, J lost 5 bases, and 12 bases lay in between. The CDR3 has 12 residues.

V and J are TRBV4-2 and TRBJ2-2; D is possibly TRBD2 (7 bases). This CDR3 is built from 16 residues. CDR1 is LGHNA and CDR2 is YNFKEQ in the germline V gene. The germline V and J ends were trimmed by 0 bases and 6 bases, with 14 bases remaining between them. The CDR3 spells CASSQDWGRGSGELFF. The CDR3 bases are TGTGCCAGCAGCCAAGATTGGGGGAGGGGGTCCGGGGAGCTGTTTTTT.

The chain links TRBV2 to TRBJ1-1; 10 nucleotides match TRBD1. J lost 1 base, V lost 11 bases, and 7 bases had no gene match. Germline V CDR1 and CDR2: SNHLY, FYNNEI. The CDR3 loop spans 14 amino acids. The CDR3 bases are TGTGCCTGCCGGGACAGGGGACAGAACACTGAAGCTTTCTTT. Amino acid sequence: CACRDRGQNTEAFF.

For this clonotype: An end of the junction does not agree with germline; a read error may underlie this. The chain carries TRBV7-6 and TRBJ1-6; D is uncertain. Germline assignment: CDR1 SGHVS and CDR2 FNYEAQ. The CDR3 length is 15 residues. CDR3 residues: CASSLAGDPSSPLHF. CDR3 nucleotides: TGTGCCAGCAGTTTAGCGGGAGACCCAAGTTCACCCCTCCACTTT. Drawing the rest from reference TRBV7-6 and TRBJ1-6, the complete variable domain is GAGVSQSPRYKVTKRGQDVALRCDPISGHVSLYWYRQALGQGPEFLTYFNYEAQQDKSGLPNDRFSAERPEGSISTLTIQRTEQRDSAMYRCASSLAGDPSSPLHFGNGTRLTVT.

With respect to this clonotype: One end of the junction varies from germline; a read error may be responsible. The chain employs TRBV6-5 and TRBJ2-1; D remains ambiguous. The CDR3 loop spans 14 amino acids. CDR1 MNHEY and CDR2 SVGAGI come from the germline V gene. The CDR3 sequence is CASSYFGLVAKQFF. CDR3 in DNA: TGTGCCAGCAGCTACTTTGGGTTAGTCGCTAAGCAGTTCTTC.

A remark on this clonotype: One end of the junction does not line up with germline, which may come from a read error. The genes are TRBV12-3 or TRBV12-4 and TRBJ1-2; maybe TRBD1 (6 bases). This CDR3 contains 14 residues. Here the CDR3 DNA reads TGTGCCAGCAGTCCCCGTAGGACAGAAGGGCAGAAATCCTTC. It translates to CASSPRRTEGQKSF.

This chain uses TRBV6-6 with TRBJ2-3, with D maybe TRBD2 (6 bases). V was trimmed by 7 bases and J by 6 bases, leaving 14 bases between them. Per the germline V gene, CDR1 is MNHNY and CDR2 is SVGAGI (reference sequence). This CDR3 spans 13 amino acids. CDR3 coding DNA: TGTGCCAGCACCAAAGACGGGACTGATACGCAGTATTTT. It encodes CASTKDGTDTQYF.

Written as DNA, the CDR3 is TGTGCCAGCAGTTTGTCAGTGGCGGGCTCACCCCTCCACTTT. Translation: CASSLSVAGSPLHF. The chain combines TRBV28 with TRBJ1-6; D remains ambiguous. Per the germline V gene, CDR1 is MDHEN and CDR2 is SYDVKM. The CDR3 has 14 amino acids. Trimming left V 3 bases short and J 10 bases short, with 13 bases between.

This chain links TRBV6-5 with TRBJ1-4, with D perhaps TRBD1 (6 bases). There are 17 residues in the CDR3. The germline CDR1 and CDR2 sequences are MNHEY and SVGAGI. Between the trimmed V and J ends, which lost 0 bases and 6 bases, there was a span of 17 bases. The CDR3 DNA follows: TGTGCCAGCAGTTACTCGAATTCGGGGGCACGGGATGAAAAACTGTTTTTT. Its protein is CASSYSNSGARDEKLFF.

The sample holds a few counts of this clonotype. The V and J genes are TRBV29-1 and TRBJ1-1; the match to TRBD1 covers 9 bases. The CDR3 is made up of 13 amino acids. Germline V gives CDR1 SQVTM, CDR2 ANQGSEA. V dropped 4 bases and J dropped 5; count of bases not matched to a gene: 5. The CDR3: CSVAGTGRTEAFF. The CDR3 bases are TGCAGCGTTGCGGGGACAGGGAGGACTGAAGCTTTCTTT.

Concerning this clonotype: One junction end disagrees with the germline gene, perhaps due to a read error. The V and J genes are TRBV12-3 or TRBV12-4 and TRBJ1-1; D perhaps matches TRBD1 (6 bases). The CDR3 covers 14 residues. DNA for the CDR3: TGTGCCAGCAGTTTAGAGGGGGGGAACACTGAAGCGTTCTTT. Protein product: CASSLEGGNTEAFF.

This rearrangement joins TRBV20-1 to TRBJ2-3; no clear D. The V gene lost 4 bases and the J gene lost 3 bases, with 5 bases spanning the gap. Germline V lookup: CDR1 DFQATT, CDR2 SNEGSKA (reference sequence). The CDR3 length is 11 residues. Here the CDR3 reads CSAKRTDTQYF. The CDR3 DNA reads as TGCAGTGCTAAAAGGACAGATACGCAGTATTTT.

The chain employs TRBV24-1 and TRBJ2-3; no definite D call. CDR1 and CDR2 (germline): KGHDR, SFDVKD. Trimming removed 6 bases from V and 2 bases from J, with 14 bases in between. This CDR3 is 15 amino acids long. The CDR3 is CATSFSRQDTDTQYF. CDR3 nucleotides: TGTGCCACCAGTTTTAGCCGGCAGGACACAGATACGCAGTATTTT.

The rearrangement joins TRBV5-5 to TRBJ1-1, with D tentatively TRBD1 (5 bases). There are 14 residues in the CDR3. V lost 1 base, J lost 2 bases, and 9 bases lay in between. CDR1 SGHKS and CDR2 YYEKEE come from the germline V gene (reference sequence). The DNA for the CDR3 is TGTGCCAGCAGCTTGAGCAGGGTAAACACTGAAGCTTTCTTT. It translates to CASSLSRVNTEAFF.